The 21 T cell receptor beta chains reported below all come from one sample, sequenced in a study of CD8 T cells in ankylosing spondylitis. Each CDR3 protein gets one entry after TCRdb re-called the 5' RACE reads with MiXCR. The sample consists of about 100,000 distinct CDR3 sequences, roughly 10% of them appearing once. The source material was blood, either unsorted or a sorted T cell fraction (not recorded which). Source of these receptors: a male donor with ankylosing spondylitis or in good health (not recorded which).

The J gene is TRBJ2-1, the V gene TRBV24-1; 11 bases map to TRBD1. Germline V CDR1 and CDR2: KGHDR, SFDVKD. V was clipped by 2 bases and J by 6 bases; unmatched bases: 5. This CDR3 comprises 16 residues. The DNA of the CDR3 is TGTGCCACCAGTGATTCACCGGGACAGGGGGTCAATGAGCAGTTCTTC. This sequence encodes CATSDSPGQGVNEQFF.

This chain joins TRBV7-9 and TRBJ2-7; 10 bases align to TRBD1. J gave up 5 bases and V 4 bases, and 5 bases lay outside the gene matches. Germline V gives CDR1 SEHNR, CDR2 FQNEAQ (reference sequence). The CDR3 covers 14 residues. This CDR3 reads CASSYGGTGDEQYF. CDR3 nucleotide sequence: TGTGCCAGCAGCTACGGCGGGACAGGGGACGAGCAGTACTTC.

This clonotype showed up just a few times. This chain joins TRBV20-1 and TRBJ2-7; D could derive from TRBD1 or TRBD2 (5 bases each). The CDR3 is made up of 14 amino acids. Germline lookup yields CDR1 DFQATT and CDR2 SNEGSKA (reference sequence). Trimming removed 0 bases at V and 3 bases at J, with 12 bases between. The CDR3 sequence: CSARDKGRSYEQYF. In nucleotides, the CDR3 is TGCAGTGCTAGAGATAAGGGACGGAGCTACGAGCAGTACTTC.

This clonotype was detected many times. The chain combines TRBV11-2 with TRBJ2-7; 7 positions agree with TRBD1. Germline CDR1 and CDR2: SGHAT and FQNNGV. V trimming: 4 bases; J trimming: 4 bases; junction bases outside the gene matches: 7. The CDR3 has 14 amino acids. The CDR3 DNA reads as TGTGCCAGCAGCTCCCACAGGGGATTATACGAGCAGTACTTC. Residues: CASSSHRGLYEQYF. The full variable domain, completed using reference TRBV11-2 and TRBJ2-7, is EAGVAQSPRYKIIEKRQSVAFWCNPISGHATLYWYQQILGQGPKLLIQFQNNGVVDDSQLPKDRFSAERLKGVDSTLKIQPAKLEDSAVYLCASSSHRGLYEQYFGPGTRLTVT.

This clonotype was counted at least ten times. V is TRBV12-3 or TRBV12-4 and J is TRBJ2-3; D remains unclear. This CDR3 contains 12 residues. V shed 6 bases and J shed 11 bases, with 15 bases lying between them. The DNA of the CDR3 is TGTGCCAGCAGCCCCTCCCCGGAAGGGCAGTATTTT. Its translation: CASSPSPEGQYF.

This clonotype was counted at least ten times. The CDR3 spells CASSREGGPGSGNEQFF. The CDR3 DNA follows: TGTGCCAGCAGCCGAGAGGGGGGGCCGGGGTCGGGGAATGAGCAGTTCTTC. This chain uses TRBV4-2 with TRBJ2-1; TRBD2 is a possible D gene (7 bases). Germline V lookup: CDR1 LGHNA, CDR2 YNFKEQ. This CDR3 has 17 residues. The V end was cut by 4 bases, the J end by 7 bases, with 23 bases between.

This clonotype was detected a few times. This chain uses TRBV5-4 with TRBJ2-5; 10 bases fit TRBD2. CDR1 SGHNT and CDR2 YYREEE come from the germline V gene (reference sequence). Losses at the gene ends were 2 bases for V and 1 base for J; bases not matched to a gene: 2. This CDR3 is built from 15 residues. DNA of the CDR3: TGTGCCAGCAGCTTTAGCGGGGGGCTCCAAGAGACCCAGTACTTC. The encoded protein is CASSFSGGLQETQYF.

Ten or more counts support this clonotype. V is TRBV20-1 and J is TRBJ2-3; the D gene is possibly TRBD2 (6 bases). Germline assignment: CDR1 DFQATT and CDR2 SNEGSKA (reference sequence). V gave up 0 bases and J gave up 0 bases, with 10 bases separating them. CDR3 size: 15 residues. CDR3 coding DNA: TGCAGTGCTAGAGATGTGCGGGGAAGCACAGATACGCAGTATTTT. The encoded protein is CSARDVRGSTDTQYF.

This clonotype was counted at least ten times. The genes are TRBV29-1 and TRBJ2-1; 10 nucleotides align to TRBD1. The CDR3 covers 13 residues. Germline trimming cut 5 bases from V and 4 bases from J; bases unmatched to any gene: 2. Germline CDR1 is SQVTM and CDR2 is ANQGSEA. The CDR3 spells CSVWDRGYNEQFF. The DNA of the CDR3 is TGCAGCGTTTGGGACAGGGGATACAATGAGCAGTTCTTC.

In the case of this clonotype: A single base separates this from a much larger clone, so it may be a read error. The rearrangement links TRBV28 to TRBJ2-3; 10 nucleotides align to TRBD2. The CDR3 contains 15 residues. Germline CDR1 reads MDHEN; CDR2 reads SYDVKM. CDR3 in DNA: TGTGCCGGCAGGCGGACTAGCGGCCGCACAGATACGCAGTATTTT. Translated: CAGRRTSGRTDTQYF.

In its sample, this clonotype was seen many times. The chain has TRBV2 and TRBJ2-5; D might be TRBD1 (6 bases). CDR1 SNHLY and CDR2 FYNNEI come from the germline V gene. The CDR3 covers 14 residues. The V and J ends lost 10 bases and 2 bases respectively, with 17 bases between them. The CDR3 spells CAIPREDRQETQYF. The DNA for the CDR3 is TGTGCCATTCCTCGAGAAGACAGGCAAGAGACCCAGTACTTC. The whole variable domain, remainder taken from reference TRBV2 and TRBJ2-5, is EPEVTQTPSHQVTQMGQEVILRCVPISNHLYFYWYRQILGQKVEFLVSFYNNEISEKSEIFDDQFSVERPDGSNFTLKIRSTKLEDSAMYFCAIPREDRQETQYFGPGTRLLVL.

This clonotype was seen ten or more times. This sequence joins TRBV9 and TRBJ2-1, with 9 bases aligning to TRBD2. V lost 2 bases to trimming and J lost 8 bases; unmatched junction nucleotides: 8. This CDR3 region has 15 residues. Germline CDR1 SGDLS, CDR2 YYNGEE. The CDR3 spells CASSVQRGAGYEQFF. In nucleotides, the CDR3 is TGTGCCAGCAGCGTCCAGCGGGGGGCCGGTTATGAGCAGTTCTTC.

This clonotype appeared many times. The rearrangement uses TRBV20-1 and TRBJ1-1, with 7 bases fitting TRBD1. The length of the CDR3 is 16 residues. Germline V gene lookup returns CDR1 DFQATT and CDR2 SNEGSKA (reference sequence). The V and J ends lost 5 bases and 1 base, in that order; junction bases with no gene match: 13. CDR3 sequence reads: CSAPTGAGVRNTEAFF. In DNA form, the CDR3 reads TGCAGTGCTCCAACAGGGGCCGGAGTACGGAACACTGAAGCTTTCTTT.

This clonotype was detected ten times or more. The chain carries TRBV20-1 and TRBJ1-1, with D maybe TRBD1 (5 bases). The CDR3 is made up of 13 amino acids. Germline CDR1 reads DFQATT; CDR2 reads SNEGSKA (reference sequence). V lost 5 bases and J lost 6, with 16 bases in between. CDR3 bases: TGCAGTGCTCAGGACGGGGGGGACGCTGAAGCTTTCTTT. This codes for CSAQDGGDAEAFF.

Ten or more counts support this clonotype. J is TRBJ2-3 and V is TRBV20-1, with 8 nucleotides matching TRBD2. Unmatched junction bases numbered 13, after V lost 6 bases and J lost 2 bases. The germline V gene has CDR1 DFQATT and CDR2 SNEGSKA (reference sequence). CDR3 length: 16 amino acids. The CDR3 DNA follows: TGCAGTGCGTCCCTTCGGGAGCGGGGGTTCACAGATACGCAGTATTTT. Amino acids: CSASLRERGFTDTQYF.

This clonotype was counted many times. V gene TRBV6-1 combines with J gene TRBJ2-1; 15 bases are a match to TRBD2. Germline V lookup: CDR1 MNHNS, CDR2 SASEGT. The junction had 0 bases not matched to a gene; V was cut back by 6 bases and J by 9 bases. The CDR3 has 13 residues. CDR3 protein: CASRGLAGGEQFF. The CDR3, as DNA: TGTGCCAGCAGGGGACTAGCGGGGGGTGAGCAGTTCTTC.

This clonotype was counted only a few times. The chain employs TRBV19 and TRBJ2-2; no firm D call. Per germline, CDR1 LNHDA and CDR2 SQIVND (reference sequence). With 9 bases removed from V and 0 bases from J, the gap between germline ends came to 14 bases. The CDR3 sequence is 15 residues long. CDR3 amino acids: CASQRLHANTGELFF. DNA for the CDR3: TGTGCCAGCCAACGACTGCACGCGAACACCGGGGAGCTGTTTTTT. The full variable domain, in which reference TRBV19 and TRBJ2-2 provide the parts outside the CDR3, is DGGITQSPKYLFRKEGQNVTLSCEQNLNHDAMYWYRQDPGQGLRLIYYSQIVNDFQKGDIAEGYSVSREKKESFPLTVTSAQKNPTAFYLCASQRLHANTGELFFGEGSRLTVL.

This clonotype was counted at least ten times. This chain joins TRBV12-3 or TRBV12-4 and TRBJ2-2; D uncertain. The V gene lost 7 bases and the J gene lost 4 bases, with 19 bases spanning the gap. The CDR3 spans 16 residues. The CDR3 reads CASTPYALGVTGELFF. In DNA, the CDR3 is TGTGCCAGCACCCCATATGCCCTTGGCGTCACCGGGGAGCTGTTTTTT.

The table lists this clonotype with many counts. CDR3 protein: CASSLSLLGRGEKLFF. CDR3 in DNA: TGTGCCAGCAGTTTATCCCTCCTGGGTAGAGGGGAAAAACTGTTTTTT. The gene calls are TRBV27 and TRBJ1-4; no definite D call. V lost 0 bases and J 8 bases, leaving 16 bases between the germline ends. This CDR3 contains 16 residues. The germline gives CDR1 MNHEY, CDR2 SMNVEV (reference sequence).

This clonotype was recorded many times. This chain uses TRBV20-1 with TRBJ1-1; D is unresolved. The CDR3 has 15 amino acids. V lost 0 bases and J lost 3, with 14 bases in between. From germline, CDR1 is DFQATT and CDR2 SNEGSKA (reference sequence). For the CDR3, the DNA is TGCAGTGCTAGAGATGGGAAGGGCCCTGACACTGAAGCTTTCTTT. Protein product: CSARDGKGPDTEAFF.

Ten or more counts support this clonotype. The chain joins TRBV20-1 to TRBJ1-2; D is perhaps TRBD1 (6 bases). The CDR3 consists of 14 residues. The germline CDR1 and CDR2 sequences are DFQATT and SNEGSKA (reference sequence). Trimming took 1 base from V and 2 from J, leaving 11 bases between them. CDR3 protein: CSARGRGNNYGYTF. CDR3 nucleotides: TGCAGTGCTAGAGGGAGGGGGAACAACTATGGCTACACCTTC.